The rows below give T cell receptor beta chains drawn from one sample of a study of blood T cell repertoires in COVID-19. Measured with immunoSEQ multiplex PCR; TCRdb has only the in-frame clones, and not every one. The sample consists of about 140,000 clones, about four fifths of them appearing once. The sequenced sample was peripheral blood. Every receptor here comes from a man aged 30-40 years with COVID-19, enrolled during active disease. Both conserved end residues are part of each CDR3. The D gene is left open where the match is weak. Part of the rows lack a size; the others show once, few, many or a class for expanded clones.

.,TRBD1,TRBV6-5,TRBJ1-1,CASSYRARGTNEAFF,TGTGCCAGCAGTTACAGGGCCAGGGGGACAAATGAAGCTTTCTTT
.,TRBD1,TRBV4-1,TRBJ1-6,CASSQEGQGGNSPLHF,TGCGCCAGCAGCCAAGAAGGGCAGGGGGGTAATTCACCCCTCCACTTT
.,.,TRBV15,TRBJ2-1,CATSRFSSESSYNEQFF,TGTGCCACCAGCAGATTCTCTAGCGAGAGCTCCTACAATGAGCAGTTCTTC
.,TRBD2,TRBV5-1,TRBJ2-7,CASSPAFTSGNYEQYF,TGCGCCAGCAGCCCGGCTTTCACTAGCGGGAACTACGAGCAGTACTTC
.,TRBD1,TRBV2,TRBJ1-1,CASRVGTGATEAFF,TGTGCCAGCAGGGTTGGAACAGGGGCCACTGAAGCTTTCTTT
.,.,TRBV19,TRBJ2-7,CASSPILAYEQYF,TGTGCCAGTAGTCCGATACTCGCCTACGAGCAGTACTTC
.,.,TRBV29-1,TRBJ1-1,CSVRRIGGTEAFF,TGCAGCGTCCGACGCATAGGGGGCACTGAAGCTTTCTTT
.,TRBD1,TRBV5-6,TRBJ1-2,CASSLLSGTPTGKDYGYTF,TGTGCCAGCAGCTTGTTGTCTGGGACCCCGACAGGGAAGGACTATGGCTACACCTTC
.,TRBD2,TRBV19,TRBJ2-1,CASSLTSGPYNEQFF,TGTGCCAGTAGCCTAACTAGCGGGCCCTACAATGAGCAGTTCTTC
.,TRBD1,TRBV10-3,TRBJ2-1,CAIRGTGYNEQFF,TGTGCCATCCGAGGGACAGGTTACAATGAGCAGTTCTTC
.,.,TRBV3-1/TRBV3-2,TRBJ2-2,CASSPRRGASTGELFF,TGTGCCAGCAGCCCCCGACGGGGGGCAAGCACCGGGGAGCTGTTTTTT
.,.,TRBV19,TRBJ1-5,CASSRMYSNQPQHF,TGTGCCAGTAGCCGTATGTATAGCAATCAGCCCCAGCATTTT
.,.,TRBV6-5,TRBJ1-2,CASSYGLQYGYTF,TGTGCCAGCAGTTACGGGCTCCAGTATGGCTACACCTTC
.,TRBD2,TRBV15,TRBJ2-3,CATSPGLAASTDTQYF,TGTGCCACCAGCCCCGGACTAGCGGCTAGCACAGATACGCAGTATTTT
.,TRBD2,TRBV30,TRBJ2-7,CAWGAGGYEQYF,TGTGCCTGGGGAGCGGGAGGGTACGAGCAGTACTTC
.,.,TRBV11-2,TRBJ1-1,CASSFAESTEAFF,TGTGCCAGCAGCTTTGCCGAGAGCACTGAAGCTTTCTTT
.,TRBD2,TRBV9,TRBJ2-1,CASSVDFWGGEQFF,TGTGCCAGCAGCGTAGATTTTTGGGGGGGTGAGCAGTTCTTC
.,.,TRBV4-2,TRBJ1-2,CASSQNRDKGAYGYTF,TGTGCCAGCAGCCAAAACCGGGACAAAGGCGCCTATGGCTACACCTTC
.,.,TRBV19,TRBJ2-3,CASGVWRDADTQYF,TGTGCCAGTGGGGTGTGGCGGGATGCAGATACGCAGTATTTT
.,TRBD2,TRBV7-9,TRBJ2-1,CASSSVQRERDEQFF,TGTGCCAGCAGCTCGGTCCAGCGGGAGAGGGATGAGCAGTTCTTC
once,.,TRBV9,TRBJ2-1,CASSVEMSSYNEQFF,TGTGCCAGCAGCGTAGAGATGAGCTCCTACAATGAGCAGTTCTTC
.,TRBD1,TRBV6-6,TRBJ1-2,CASSPGGQGRDYGYTF,TGTGCCAGCAGCCCGGGTGGACAGGGGCGCGACTATGGCTACACCTTC
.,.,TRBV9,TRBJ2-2,CASSVVAGTGELFF,TGTGCCAGCAGCGTAGTTGCGGGAACCGGGGAGCTGTTTTTT
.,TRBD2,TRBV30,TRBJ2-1,CAWSVQRGPLHNEQFF,TGTGCCTGGAGTGTGCAGCGGGGACCTCTGCACAATGAGCAGTTCTTC
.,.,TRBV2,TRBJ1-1,CASGLVNTEAFF,TGTGCCAGCGGACTAGTGAACACTGAAGCTTTCTTT
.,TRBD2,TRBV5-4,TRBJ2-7,CASSLGGRAGYEQYF,TGTGCCAGCAGCTTGGGTGGGAGGGCCGGCTACGAGCAGTACTTC
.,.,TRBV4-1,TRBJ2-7,CASSQDLQGGYEQYF,TGCGCCAGCAGCCAAGATCTACAGGGCGGCTACGAGCAGTACTTC
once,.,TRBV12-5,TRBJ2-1,CASGPAPTGALLHNEQFF,TGTGCTAGTGGCCCGGCGCCGACGGGAGCCCTTCTCCACAATGAGCAGTTCTTC
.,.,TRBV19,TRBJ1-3,CASSPSTGTGNTIYF,TGTGCCAGTAGTCCCTCGACAGGAACTGGAAACACCATATATTTT
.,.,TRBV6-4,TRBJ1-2,CASRSQGGGYTF,TGTGCCAGCAGGTCACAGGGCGGTGGCTACACCTTC
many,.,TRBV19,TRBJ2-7,CASSIIPSEQYF,TGTGCCAGTAGTATCATCCCCAGTGAGCAGTACTTC
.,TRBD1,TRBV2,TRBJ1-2,CASSAPDRGYGYTF,TGTGCCAGCAGCGCTCCCGACAGGGGCTATGGCTACACCTTC
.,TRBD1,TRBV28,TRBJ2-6,CASSSQGAAGANVLTF,TGTGCCAGCAGTTCCCAGGGGGCGGCTGGGGCCAACGTCCTGACTTTC
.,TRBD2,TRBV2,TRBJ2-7,CASSVRGGRAENYEQYF,TGTGCCAGCAGTGTCCGCGGCGGGAGGGCCGAGAACTACGAGCAGTACTTC
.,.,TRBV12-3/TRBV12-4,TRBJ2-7,CASSRETGYEQYF,TGTGCCAGCAGTAGGGAGACAGGCTACGAGCAGTACTTC
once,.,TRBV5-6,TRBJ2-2,CASRPGQPNTGELFF,TGTGCCAGCAGACCTGGACAGCCGAACACCGGGGAGCTGTTTTTT
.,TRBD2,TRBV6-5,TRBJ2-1,CASSYSIAGGPNEQFF,TGTGCCAGCAGTTATTCGATAGCGGGAGGGCCGAATGAGCAGTTCTTC